Below, 10 T cell receptor beta chains from the same sample are listed, as sequenced in a study of beta chain features in type 1 diabetes. Expressed TCRB transcripts were sequenced, since all the RNA that had been isolated was reverse transcribed. Profiled with immunoSEQ multiplex PCR; TCRdb holds only in-frame clones, not every one. The sample consists of a few hundred thousand clones, around 15% of them appearing once. Source material: naive CD4+ T cells from blood. The source of these receptors is a woman in her late teens or twenties in good health.

In its sample, this clone was seen a few times. The chain carries TRBV9 and TRBJ1-2; 7 nucleotides align to TRBD1. This CDR3 region has 14 residues. Germline V CDR1 and CDR2: SGDLS, YYNGEE. The junction had 10 bases not matched to a gene; V was cut back by 4 bases and J by 7 bases. Here the CDR3 DNA reads TGTGCCAGCAGCACCGGGACAGCCTGGAGTGGCTACACCTTC. The encoded protein is CASSTGTAWSGYTF. The whole variable domain, remainder taken from reference TRBV9 and TRBJ1-2, is DSGVTQTPKHLITATGQRVTLRCSPRSGDLSVYWYQQSLDQGLQFLIQYYNGEERAKGNILERFSAQQFPDLHSELNLSSLELGDSALYFCASSTGTAWSGYTFGSGTRLTVV.

This clone was observed a handful of times. V and J are TRBV29-1 and TRBJ2-3, with a possible D match to TRBD2 (9 bases). Trimming removed 6 bases at V and 3 bases at J, with 25 bases between. The CDR3 consists of 17 residues. Germline assignment: CDR1 SQVTM and CDR2 ANQGSEA. The CDR3 loop is CSVQGASGISFTDTQYF. CDR3 coding DNA: TGCAGCGTCCAGGGGGCTAGCGGGATATCTTTTACAGATACGCAGTATTTT.

The chain uses TRBV30 and TRBJ2-1; D gene unclear. V lost 3 bases, J lost 5 bases, and 5 bases lay in between. This CDR3 has 11 residues. Germline lookup yields CDR1 GTSNPN and CDR2 SVGIG (reference sequence). The DNA of the CDR3 is TGTGCCTGGAGAGAGGACAATGAGCAGTTCTTC. As protein: CAWREDNEQFF.

V and J are TRBV4-2 and TRBJ2-5; 8 bases are shared with TRBD2. In germline, CDR1 is LGHNA, CDR2 YNFKEQ. This CDR3 region has 16 residues. V dropped 5 bases and J dropped 1; count of bases not matched to a gene: 9. The CDR3 region is CASSFRLAKGQETQYF. The CDR3 region has the DNA TGTGCCAGCAGCTTTAGACTAGCGAAAGGCCAAGAGACCCAGTACTTC.

J is TRBJ2-7 and V is TRBV6-6, with 12 bases matching TRBD1. CDR1 is MNHNY and CDR2 is SVGAGI in the germline V gene (reference sequence). This CDR3 is 12 amino acids long. The CDR3 sequence: CASSPGQGAFGV. The CDR3 DNA follows: TGTGCCAGCAGCCCGGGACAGGGGGCTTTTGGGGTC.

The chain is built from TRBV28 and TRBJ1-4; 9 bases are shared with TRBD1. CDR1 is MDHEN and CDR2 is SYDVKM in the germline V gene. Trimming removed 6 bases from V and 8 bases from J; junction bases left unmatched: 13. This CDR3 spans 16 amino acids. The CDR3 sequence is CASSPNQQGAREKLFF. The CDR3 nucleotides read TGTGCCAGCAGCCCTAATCAACAGGGGGCGAGGGAAAAACTGTTTTTT.

This clone was found a few times. V gene TRBV11-2 combines with J gene TRBJ1-1, with D unclear. The length of the CDR3 is 12 residues. Germline CDR1 reads SGHAT; CDR2 reads FQNNGV. The ends were cut back, 1 base at V and 6 bases at J, with 6 bases in the middle. In DNA, the CDR3 is TGTGCCAGCAGCTTAGCAGTGTCTGAAGCTTTCTTT. Protein sequence: CASSLAVSEAFF.

The rearrangement uses TRBV27 and TRBJ1-5; TRBD1 matches 8 bases. There are 15 residues in the CDR3. CDR1 and CDR2 from the germline V gene are MNHEY and SMNVEV (reference sequence). V gave up 5 bases and J gave up 11 bases; unmatched junction bases: 14. The CDR3 spells CASSQTGGSSGSQHF. In DNA form, the CDR3 reads TGTGCCAGCAGTCAAACAGGGGGGTCCAGCGGGTCCCAGCATTTT.

The V gene is TRBV5-1, the J gene TRBJ2-7; 8 bases fit TRBD1. This CDR3 has 13 amino acids. Germline CDR1 reads SGHRS; CDR2 reads YFSETQ. J lost 5 bases, V lost 5 bases, and 6 bases had no gene match. Here the CDR3 reads CASRPGQGHEQYF. The DNA of the CDR3 is TGCGCCAGCAGACCTGGACAGGGCCACGAGCAGTACTTC. Filled out from reference TRBV5-1 and TRBJ2-7, the complete variable domain reads KAGVTQTPRYLIKTRGQQVTLSCSPISGHRSVSWYQQTPGQGLQFLFEYFSETQRNKGNFPGRFSGRQFSNSRSEMNVSTLELGDSALYLCASRPGQGHEQYFGPGTRLTVT.

In this sample, this clone turned up a few times. V and J are TRBV15 and TRBJ2-3; 14 bases are a match to TRBD2. The CDR3 covers 18 residues. V lost 3 bases, J lost 4 bases, and 9 bases stayed unmatched. The V gene's germline CDR1 is LNHNV and CDR2 YYDKDF (reference sequence). The CDR3 loop reads CATSRGGLAGGFADTQYF. Written as DNA, the CDR3 is TGTGCCACCAGCAGGGGAGGACTAGCGGGAGGATTTGCAGATACGCAGTATTTT.